This T cell receptor beta chain was documented in a study of blood T cell repertoires in COVID-19. Whole-study context: There were acute and convalescent COVID-19 samples, and they came from the United States, Italy and Spain. PBMCs, B-cell-depleted T cells, or T cells were the source of the cDNA or gDNA that made up the material.

The CDR3 extends over 17 residues, inclusive of both ends. Per the germline V gene, CDR1 is SGHNT and CDR2 is YYREEE (reference sequence). Concerning this clone: The DNA is left out, because the CDR3 cannot be placed on it with certainty; the CDR3 is given as TCRdb lists it.

Authors' analysis steps: Reference gene primers were amplified, and this amplification served to estimate nucleated cell counts. Sequenced by immunoSEQ multiplex PCR; TCRdb stores in-frame clones only, minus some. D and trimming were read from the DNA, whereas the V and J calls and clone size are those reported in that table. The repertoire includes about 170,000 clones, 80% to 85% of them detected once, and about a tenth sits in the top ten. The chain has TRBV5-4 and TRBJ1-1. Sequencing was performed on peripheral blood. The source is a man in his sixties or seventies with active or convalescent COVID-19. CDR3 region: CASSFRFGGGRDTEAFF.